The T cell receptor beta chain described here comes from a study of cytomegalovirus exposure and HLA in healthy donors. Study conclusions and caveats: Cytomegalovirus-associated status was assigned to more than 150 TCR beta chains.

Comment on this clone: What it recognizes is unknown.

The table came from immunoSEQ multiplex PCR; TCRdb's copy has only in-frame clones and leaves some out. Of 97,000 or so clones in the sample, about 95% were seen once. CDR3 length: 12 amino acids. V lost 7 bases and J lost 4, with 11 bases in between. The germline V gene has CDR1 MNHEY and CDR2 SVGAGI. This chain joins TRBV6-5 and TRBJ2-7; maybe TRBD2 (5 bases). This receptor was obtained from a woman aged 18-29 years in good health and CMV-seronegative. The sample comprised PBMCs. CDR3 DNA sequence: TGTGCCAGCACTTCCCGGGGATACGAGCAGTACTTC. It codes for CASTSRGYEQYF.